Listed below are T cell receptor beta chains from one sample, sequenced in a study of blood T cell repertoires in COVID-19. Clones were read by immunoSEQ multiplex PCR, and TCRdb kept only the in-frame ones, dropping some. The data contain approximately 180,000 clones, 70% to 90% of them singletons. Sequences were obtained from peripheral blood. Receptors were obtained from a man aged 35-49 years with active or convalescent COVID-19. The CDR3 runs from the conserved cysteine through the conserved F or W. The D gene is left open where the match is weak. Clone size is not always given. Where it is, it says once, few, many or a class for expanded clones.

d_gene | j_gene | abundance | v_gene | CDR3aa | CDR3nt
. | TRBJ1-1 | . | TRBV20-1 | CSASATDEAFF | TGCAGTGCTAGCGCCACAGATGAAGCTTTCTTT
. | TRBJ2-2 | once | TRBV7-3 | CASSQVGGNTGELFF | TGTGCCAGCAGCCAAGTCGGGGGGAACACCGGGGAGCTGTTTTTT
. | TRBJ1-5 | . | TRBV4-1 | CASSPFQGGAGQPQHF | TGCGCCAGCAGCCCCTTTCAAGGGGGGGCGGGGCAGCCCCAGCATTTT
TRBD2 | TRBJ2-2 | few | TRBV4-3 | CASSQGGGGNTGELFF | TGCGCCAGCAGCCAGGGCGGGGGGGGAAACACCGGGGAGCTGTTTTTT
. | TRBJ1-1 | . | TRBV30 | CAWRVGRNTEAFF | TGTGCCTGGCGGGTCGGCAGGAACACTGAAGCTTTCTTT
TRBD1 | TRBJ1-6 | . | TRBV30 | CAWRAGTGSSPLHF | TGTGCCTGGAGGGCCGGGACAGGGTCATCACCCCTCCACTTT
. | TRBJ2-2 | . | TRBV5-1 | CASSARTDTNTGELFF | TGCGCCAGCAGCGCCCGGACAGACACTAACACCGGGGAGCTGTTTTTT
. | TRBJ1-2 | . | TRBV29-1 | CSVKEYGYTF | TGCAGCGTCAAGGAGTATGGCTACACCTTC
. | TRBJ2-7 | few | TRBV11-3 | CASSLGVQGSYEQYF | TGTGCCAGCAGCTTAGGTGTACAGGGTTCCTACGAGCAGTACTTC
TRBD1 | TRBJ1-1 | . | TRBV29-1 | CSVGGQVNTEAFF | TGCAGCGTTGGTGGACAGGTGAACACTGAAGCTTTCTTT
. | TRBJ2-4 | . | TRBV6-2/TRBV6-3 | CASSYGTGGKNIQYF | TGTGCCAGCAGTTACGGAACCGGGGGCAAAAACATTCAGTACTTC
. | TRBJ1-1 | . | TRBV19 | CASSWGTLNTEAFF | TGTGCCAGTAGTTGGGGGACACTGAACACTGAAGCTTTCTTT
TRBD1 | TRBJ1-2 | . | TRBV11-2 | CASSLEPGGHVGYTF | TGTGCCAGCAGCTTAGAACCAGGGGGTCACGTGGGCTACACCTTC
TRBD1 | TRBJ1-2 | . | TRBV5-1 | CASSLEGTGGLYGYTF | TGCGCCAGCAGCTTGGAAGGGACAGGGGGTCTCTATGGCTACACCTTC
. | TRBJ2-7 | few | TRBV13 | CASSFGRSYEQYF | TGTGCCAGCAGCTTCGGGAGATCCTACGAGCAGTACTTC
. | TRBJ2-7 | . | TRBV2 | CASTPIGLAYEQYF | TGTGCCAGCACCCCTATTGGACTGGCCTACGAGCAGTACTTC
. | TRBJ2-3 | . | TRBV9 | CASSVGSGLQRGTDTQYF | TGTGCCAGCAGCGTAGGTAGCGGACTGCAGAGGGGCACAGATACGCAGTATTTT
. | TRBJ2-3 | . | TRBV20-1 | CSASLLADTQYF | TGCAGTGCTAGTCTCCTAGCGGATACGCAGTATTTT
. | TRBJ2-7 | . | TRBV4-1 | CASSPRQGPYEQYF | TGCGCCAGCAGCCCCCGGCAGGGCCCCTACGAGCAGTACTTC
. | TRBJ2-7 | . | TRBV5-6 | CASSLRPLGQAIYEQYF | TGTGCCAGCAGCTTGAGGCCTTTGGGACAAGCCATCTACGAGCAGTACTTC
. | TRBJ1-1 | . | TRBV11-2 | CASSLDTGYEVTEAFF | TGTGCCAGCAGCTTAGATACGGGGTATGAGGTGACTGAAGCTTTCTTT
. | TRBJ1-2 | . | TRBV5-6 | CASSPIDRTNYGYTF | TGTGCCAGCAGCCCCATCGACAGAACTAACTATGGCTACACCTTC
TRBD1 | TRBJ1-4 | . | TRBV5-6 | CASSTPRDRDEKLFF | TGTGCCAGCAGCACACCCCGGGACAGGGACGAAAAACTGTTTTTT
. | TRBJ2-3 | . | TRBV2 | CASTVRGGLVDTQYF | TGTGCCAGCACGGTGCGGGGAGGTTTGGTGGATACGCAGTATTTT
. | TRBJ1-1 | . | TRBV5-1 | CASSPSEGRGEAFF | TGCGCCAGCAGCCCGTCCGAGGGGCGGGGGGAAGCTTTCTTT
. | TRBJ2-1 | . | TRBV7-2 | CASSSAGHRGYEQFF | TGTGCCAGCAGCTCGGCGGGACACAGGGGATATGAGCAGTTCTTC
. | TRBJ2-2 | . | TRBV30 | CAWRPRGLITGELFF | TGTGCCTGGAGACCGCGCGGGCTGATCACCGGGGAGCTGTTTTTT
. | TRBJ1-4 | . | TRBV10-1 | CASRESLWQDSNEKLFF | TGCGCCAGCAGAGAATCCCTCTGGCAGGACTCTAATGAAAAACTGTTTTTT
. | TRBJ2-7 | . | TRBV7-9 | CASSFGGRYEQYF | TGTGCCAGCAGCTTCGGGGGGCGCTACGAGCAGTACTTC
. | TRBJ1-6 | . | TRBV18 | CASSPAGDSPLHF | TGTGCCAGCTCCCCGGCGGGGGATTCACCCCTCCACTTT
TRBD1 | TRBJ1-3 | few | TRBV7-3 | CASSISLYVKGQGCSGNTIYF | TGTGCCAGCAGTATATCCCTATATGTGAAGGGACAGGGCTGCTCTGGAAACACCATATATTTT
TRBD1 | TRBJ2-1 | . | TRBV7-6 | CASSFGVGDRGNNEQFF | TGTGCCAGCAGCTTTGGAGTTGGGGACAGGGGTAACAATGAGCAGTTCTTC
. | TRBJ2-5 | . | TRBV15 | CATSRAQEGSETQYF | TGTGCCACCAGCAGAGCGCAGGAGGGGAGTGAGACCCAGTACTTC
. | TRBJ1-1 | . | TRBV20-1 | CSASVARQNTEAFF | TGCAGTGCTAGTGTCGCCAGACAGAACACTGAAGCTTTCTTT
. | TRBJ2-1 | . | TRBV7-9 | CASSLRTRVTYNEQFF | TGTGCCAGCAGCTTAAGGACAAGGGTGACATACAATGAGCAGTTCTTC
TRBD1 | TRBJ2-7 | . | TRBV2 | CASSGQGARDEQYF | TGTGCCAGCAGTGGGCAGGGGGCACGGGACGAGCAGTACTTC
. | TRBJ1-6 | few | TRBV5-6 | CASSFTGLNSPLHF | TGTGCCAGCAGCTTTACAGGGCTTAATTCACCCCTCCACTTT
. | TRBJ1-5 | . | TRBV28 | CASSFGVQPQHF | TGTGCCAGCAGTTTCGGGGTACAGCCCCAGCATTTT
TRBD2 | TRBJ2-5 | . | TRBV5-1 | CASSLGDRPGGETQYF | TGCGCCAGCAGCTTGGGCGACCGGCCCGGGGGGGAGACCCAGTACTTC